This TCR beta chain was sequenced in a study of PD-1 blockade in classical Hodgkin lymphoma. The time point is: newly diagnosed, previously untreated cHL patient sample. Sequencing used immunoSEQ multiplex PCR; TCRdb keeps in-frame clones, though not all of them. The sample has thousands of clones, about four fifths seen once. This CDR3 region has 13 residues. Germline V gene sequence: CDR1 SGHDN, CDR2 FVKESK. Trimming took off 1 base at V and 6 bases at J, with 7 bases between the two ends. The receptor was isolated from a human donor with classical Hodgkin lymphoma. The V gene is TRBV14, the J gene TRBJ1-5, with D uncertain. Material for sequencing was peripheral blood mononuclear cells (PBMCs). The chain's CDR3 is CASSQGEGQPQHF. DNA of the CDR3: TGTGCCAGCAGCCAAGGAGAGGGTCAGCCCCAGCATTTT. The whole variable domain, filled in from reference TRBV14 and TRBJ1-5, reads EAGVTQFPSHSVIEKGQTVTLRCDPISGHDNLYWYRRVMGKEIKFLLHFVKESKQDESGMPNNRFLAERTGGTYSTLKVQPAELEDSGVYFCASSQGEGQPQHFGDGTRLSIL.